These 28 T cell receptor beta chains originate from one sample sequenced in a study of radiotherapy plus CTLA-4 blockade in lung cancer. The repertoire was sequenced with immunoSEQ multiplex PCR; TCRdb's copy has only in-frame clones and lacks some. The sample carries 65,000 to 90,000 clones, around nine tenths recorded once. Sequences were derived from peripheral blood, sampled from a patient treated with radiotherapy plus ipilimumab. All receptors come from a human donor with non-small cell lung cancer who had stable disease on radiotherapy plus ipilimumab.

The chain links TRBV5-1 to TRBJ2-7, with TRBD2 matching 8 bases. Trimming at V came to 0 bases and at J to 1 base, leaving 3 bases not matched to a gene. The CDR3 sequence is 15 residues long. Germline V gives CDR1 SGHRS, CDR2 YFSETQ. CDR3 in DNA: TGCGCCAGCAGCTTGGCCCCGGGGGGGTCCTACGAGCAGTACTTC. Translation: CASSLAPGGSYEQYF.

This clone was seen a single time. The chain has TRBV6-5 and TRBJ2-2; no definite D call. Between the trimmed V and J ends, which lost 0 bases and 4 bases, there was a span of 6 bases. This CDR3 comprises 14 residues. The germline V gene has CDR1 MNHEY and CDR2 SVGAGI. The CDR3 loop is CASSYSRSTGELFF. As DNA, the CDR3 is TGTGCCAGCAGTTACTCGCGGAGCACCGGGGAGCTGTTTTTT.

This chain connects TRBV5-8 to TRBJ1-2; the match to TRBD1 covers 7 bases. Germline trimming cut 5 bases from V and 12 bases from J; bases unmatched to any gene: 7. CDR1 is SGHTS, CDR2 YDEGEE, per germline. This CDR3 has 11 amino acids. The CDR3 DNA reads as TGTGCCAGCAGTGCGGACAGGATTCACACCTTC. Its protein product is CASSADRIHTF.

The chain is built from TRBV4-1 and TRBJ1-5, with 7 bases aligning to TRBD1. V lost 4 bases, J lost 9 bases, and 15 bases stayed unmatched. CDR1 is MGHRA, CDR2 YSYEKL, per germline. CDR3 length: 16 amino acids. CDR3: CASSPEGTEPGGPQHF. The CDR3 nucleotides are TGCGCCAGCAGCCCGGAGGGGACAGAGCCCGGCGGGCCCCAGCATTTT.

The V call is TRBV10-2, the J call TRBJ1-1; D is perhaps TRBD1 (5 bases). Germline CDR1 WSHSY, CDR2 SAAADI. The V and J ends lost 9 bases and 1 base respectively, with 12 bases between them. The CDR3 runs to 13 residues. CDR3 protein: CASIYGGNTEAFF. CDR3 DNA: TGCGCCAGTATTTATGGGGGGAACACTGAAGCTTTCTTT.

The V gene is TRBV4-2, the J gene TRBJ2-7; D possibly corresponds to TRBD2 (5 bases). The ends were cut back, 3 bases at V and 0 bases at J, with 15 bases in the middle. The length of the CDR3 is 16 residues. CDR1 is LGHNA, CDR2 YNFKEQ, per germline. The CDR3 coding sequence is TGTGCCAGCAGCCACATAGCGAGTCAAGCCTCCTACGAGCAGTACTTC. It encodes CASSHIASQASYEQYF.

The V gene is TRBV6-6, the J gene TRBJ1-5, with D possibly being TRBD1 (5 bases). The V gene's germline CDR1 is MNHNY and CDR2 SVGAGI (reference sequence). The CDR3 runs to 16 residues. V was clipped by 7 bases and J by 5 bases, with 21 bases between them. The CDR3 DNA follows: TGTGCCAGCATCAAAGGTGCGGGGCGCAGGGATCAGCCCCAGCATTTT. It codes for CASIKGAGRRDQPQHF.

CDR3 sequence: CASRLGGPSADSYEQYF. CDR3 nucleotide sequence: TGTGCAAGTCGCTTAGGGGGACCTAGCGCCGACTCCTACGAGCAGTACTTC. V usage is TRBV12-2 and J usage is TRBJ2-7; whether TRBD2, the table's D call, matches the DNA was not checked. TRBV12-2 is labeled a pseudogene. The CDR3 is made up of 17 amino acids.

CDR3 residues: CASSHSGANVLTF. The CDR3 coding sequence is TGTGCCAGCAGTCACTCTGGGGCCAACGTCCTGACTTTC. The chain couples TRBV27 to TRBJ2-6, with D hard to call. V shed 5 bases and J shed 0 bases, with 2 bases lying between them. Per germline, CDR1 MNHEY and CDR2 SMNVEV (reference sequence). This CDR3 region has 13 residues.

The rearrangement links TRBV12-5 to TRBJ2-7; 9 bases line up with TRBD1. V lost 5 bases and J lost 2; bases outside the gene matches: 16. The CDR3 consists of 18 residues. CDR1 LGHNT and CDR2 FRNRAP come from the germline V gene. This chain's CDR3 is CASGPWLGTGNDPYEQYF. DNA of the CDR3: TGTGCTAGTGGTCCCTGGTTAGGGACAGGGAATGACCCCTACGAGCAGTACTTC.

The rearrangement links TRBV4-1 to TRBJ2-1; 8 bases are shared with TRBD2. With V trimmed by 2 bases and J by 4 bases, 4 bases remained unmatched. The CDR3 has 15 amino acids. CDR1 and CDR2 (germline): MGHRA, YSYEKL. The CDR3 DNA reads TGCGCCAGCAGCCAAACTAGCGGTCAGTACAATGAGCAGTTCTTC. Translating it yields CASSQTSGQYNEQFF.

This chain connects TRBV7-8 to TRBJ1-2, with D possibly matching TRBD1 (5 bases). The V end lost 1 base, the J end lost 4 bases, and 10 bases lay between the germline ends. The CDR3 is made up of 14 amino acids. Germline-derived CDR1 and CDR2 are SGHVS and FQNEAQ. As DNA, the CDR3 is TGTGCCAGCAGCTTAGGGGGCGCGGGCTATGGCTACACCTTC. Translation: CASSLGGAGYGYTF.

V and J are TRBV2 and TRBJ1-1; perhaps TRBD1 as D (6 bases). The CDR3 extends over 15 amino acids. V dropped 1 base and J dropped 3 bases, with 12 bases sitting between them. Germline V gene sequence: CDR1 SNHLY, CDR2 FYNNEI. The CDR3, as DNA: TGTGCCAGCAGTGAAGGGTACAGGGCGGACACTGAAGCTTTCTTT. Protein product: CASSEGYRADTEAFF.

This chain joins TRBV28 and TRBJ1-6, with 7 nucleotides matching TRBD1. Germline V CDR1 and CDR2: MDHEN, SYDVKM. V shed 9 bases and J 5 bases; nucleotides not matched to a gene: 4. The CDR3 consists of 13 residues. This CDR3 is CASYRGHNSPLHF. The CDR3 nucleotides are TGTGCCAGTTACAGGGGTCATAATTCACCCCTCCACTTT.

This chain joins TRBV5-5 and TRBJ1-4; tentative D call: TRBD1 (6 bases). Germline CDR1 and CDR2: SGHKS and YYEKEE (reference sequence). The length of the CDR3 is 15 residues. Trimming took off 0 bases at V and 3 bases at J, with 9 bases between the two ends. The chain's CDR3 is CASSLAAGANEKLFF. The CDR3 DNA sequence: TGTGCCAGCAGCTTGGCGGCAGGGGCTAATGAAAAACTGTTTTTT.

This chain links TRBV6-6 with TRBJ2-5; no reliable D call. The better agreement between TRBJ2-7 and the DNA end casts doubt on the J call. The germline CDR1 and CDR2 sequences are MNHNY and SVGAGI (reference sequence). The CDR3 loop spans 14 amino acids. CDR3 in amino acids: CASIPRSGPYEQYF. CDR3 coding DNA: TGTGCCAGCATCCCTCGGTCAGGACCCTACGAGCAGTACTTC.

This sequence joins TRBV19 and TRBJ2-3; tentative D call: TRBD1 (5 bases). The CDR3 sequence is 15 residues long. V was shortened by 4 bases and J by 3 bases, with 14 bases between the two germline ends. Germline-derived CDR1 and CDR2 are LNHDA and SQIVND (reference sequence). CDR3 region: CASSTLGATTDTQYF. The CDR3 DNA reads as TGTGCCAGTAGTACTCTTGGGGCGACGACAGATACGCAGTATTTT. Combining the CDR3 with reference TRBV19 and TRBJ2-3 gives the whole variable domain DGGITQSPKYLFRKEGQNVTLSCEQNLNHDAMYWYRQDPGQGLRLIYYSQIVNDFQKGDIAEGYSVSREKKESFPLTVTSAQKNPTAFYLCASSTLGATTDTQYFGPGTRLTVL.

V usage is TRBV27 and J usage is TRBJ1-2, with TRBD1 identical over 8 bases. The CDR3 loop spans 13 amino acids. Germline V gene sequence: CDR1 MNHEY, CDR2 SMNVEV (reference sequence). J lost 2 bases, V lost 8 bases, and 4 bases had no gene match. The CDR3 region is CASGRTGNYGYTF. CDR3 DNA sequence: TGTGCCAGCGGACGGACAGGGAACTATGGCTACACCTTC.

The chain joins TRBV28 to TRBJ2-7, with 7 bases matching TRBD2. Trimming took 3 bases from V and 7 from J; bases not matched to a gene: 9. Germline CDR1 is MDHEN and CDR2 is SYDVKM. The CDR3 totals 14 residues. The CDR3 DNA reads as TGTGCCAGCAGTTTGAGCGGGGCCCGCGGAGAGCAGTACTTC. Protein sequence: CASSLSGARGEQYF.

The chain has TRBV28 and TRBJ2-7; D gene uncertain. The length of the CDR3 is 13 residues. V was pared by 8 bases and J by 8 bases, with 19 bases between. The germline V gene has CDR1 MDHEN and CDR2 SYDVKM. CDR3 nucleotide sequence: TGTGCCAGCTTAATCCCGGCCCTAGGTAAGCAGTACTTC. As protein: CASLIPALGKQYF.

This clone was found a few times. This chain links TRBV28 with TRBJ1-1, with D uncertain. The CDR3 is made up of 13 amino acids. V lost 5 bases and J 2 bases, leaving 9 bases between the germline ends. CDR1 is MDHEN and CDR2 is SYDVKM in the germline V gene. DNA of the CDR3: TGTGCCAGCAGTCCCGGGATAAACACTGAAGCTTTCTTT. This sequence encodes CASSPGINTEAFF.

Comments on this clone: Other DNA sequences in the sample encode the same CDR3. V usage is TRBV2 and J usage is TRBJ1-2; the D gene is possibly TRBD1 (5 bases). Germline lookup yields CDR1 SNHLY and CDR2 FYNNEI. Trimming removed 4 bases at V and 4 bases at J, with 16 bases between. CDR3 length: 15 residues. The CDR3 DNA follows: TGTGCCAGCAGTGGGGTCGGGGGAGACAGCTATGGCTACACCTTC. Its translation: CASSGVGGDSYGYTF.

The sample holds one count of this clone. The chain couples TRBV27 to TRBJ1-1; tentatively, D is TRBD1 (5 bases). V lost 4 bases and J 4 bases, leaving 22 bases between the germline ends. Per the germline V gene, CDR1 is MNHEY and CDR2 is SMNVEV (reference sequence). The CDR3 sequence is 17 residues long. The DNA for the CDR3 is TGTGCCAGCAGTTGGGGATCGATGGGGCGTAGGAGCACTGAAGCTTTCTTT. Its protein is CASSWGSMGRRSTEAFF.

The CDR3 reads CASSLAGTESGYTF. Here the CDR3 DNA reads TGTGCCAGCAGTTTAGCCGGGACAGAGTCTGGCTACACCTTC. The gene calls are TRBV27 and TRBJ1-2; 7 positions agree with TRBD1. The CDR3 runs to 14 residues. Trimming at V came to 2 bases and at J to 7 bases, leaving 7 bases not matched to a gene. Germline assignment: CDR1 MNHEY and CDR2 SMNVEV (reference sequence).

The V gene is TRBV29-1, the J gene TRBJ2-7, with 7 bases aligning to TRBD1. The V gene end was trimmed by 7 bases and the J gene end by 0 bases; junction bases not matched to a gene: 9. Per the germline V gene, CDR1 is SQVTM and CDR2 is ANQGSEA. The CDR3 loop spans 14 amino acids. The DNA for the CDR3 is TGCAGCGGGTCAGGGGGAACCAACTCCTACGAGCAGTACTTC. Its protein product is CSGSGGTNSYEQYF.

The rearrangement uses TRBV11-2 and TRBJ1-4; D is undetermined. Germline values: CDR1 SGHAT, CDR2 FQNNGV. The CDR3 consists of 14 residues. V shed 8 bases and J shed 4 bases, with 14 bases lying between them. This CDR3 reads CASSLAHSNEKLFF. CDR3 bases: TGTGCCAGCTCCCTGGCGCATAGTAATGAAAAACTGTTTTTT.

CDR3 in amino acids: CASNTGGRSYEQYF. Here the CDR3 DNA reads TGTGCCAGCAATACTGGGGGAAGGTCTTACGAGCAGTACTTC. This sequence joins TRBV28 and TRBJ2-7, with D tentatively TRBD1 or TRBD2 (5 bases each). The CDR3 is 14 residues long. Trimming took 7 bases from V and 4 from J, leaving 17 bases between them. Germline assignment: CDR1 MDHEN and CDR2 SYDVKM. Looking up the rest from reference TRBV28 and TRBJ2-7 gives the full variable domain: DVKVTQSSRYLVKRTGEKVFLECVQDMDHENMFWYRQDPGLGLRLIYFSYDVKMKEKGDIPEGYSVSREKKERFSLILESASTNQTSMYLCASNTGGRSYEQYFGPGTRLTVT.

There are a few counts of this clone. The rearrangement links TRBV9 to TRBJ2-7, with D uncertain. The CDR3 loop spans 16 amino acids. Between the trimmed V and J ends, which lost 4 bases and 1 base, there was a span of 18 bases. Germline V CDR1 and CDR2: SGDLS, YYNGEE. The CDR3 coding sequence is TGTGCCAGCAGCTCCCCCGGTGTAGGGTGGTCCTACGAGCAGTACTTC. It yields the protein CASSSPGVGWSYEQYF.